This TCR beta chain originates from a study of blood T cell repertoires in COVID-19. Recruits, aged roughly 18 to 89 years, lived in 24 US areas. Recovered participants had two consecutive negative NP/OP PCR tests, healthcare professional clearance, or symptom resolution. The CDR3 has 14 amino acids. The germline V gene encodes CDR1 MDHEN and CDR2 SYDVKM. V was cut by 7 bases and J by 0 bases, with 9 bases left in between. Measured with immunoSEQ multiplex PCR; TCRdb has only the in-frame clones, and not every one. Of more than 200,000 clones listed, 80% to 95% were seen once; the top ten hold 1.5% to 2%.

This receptor was identified in a woman aged 18-29 years who had recovered from COVID-19. The sequenced sample was PBMCs or T cells enriched from blood (not recorded which). The V gene is TRBV28, the J gene TRBJ2-2; the D is unclear. The CDR3 is CASNSSTNTGELFF. The CDR3 region has the DNA TGTGCCAGCAACAGCTCCACGAACACCGGGGAGCTGTTTTTT.